The 5 T cell receptor beta chains below were found in one sample sequenced in a study of blood T cell repertoires in COVID-19. TCRdb keeps only in-frame clones here, not all; method: immunoSEQ multiplex PCR. Found here are 73,000 or so clones, about 86% of them singletons; the top ten hold roughly 5.4%. Sequencing used peripheral blood. These receptors were obtained from a man over 45 with active COVID-19.

The V and J genes are TRBV7-2 and TRBJ2-7, with 9 positions matching TRBD2. The germline CDR1 and CDR2 sequences are SGHTA and FQGNSA. V lost 2 bases, J lost 5 bases, and 13 bases stayed unmatched. This CDR3 is built from 17 residues. The CDR3 protein is CASSLSPASGAPNEQYF. For the CDR3, the DNA is TGTGCCAGCAGCTTATCCCCGGCTAGCGGGGCCCCCAACGAGCAGTACTTC.

The CDR3, as DNA: TGCGCCAGCAGCCCACGGACAGGGGGCAACACCGGGGAGCTGTTTTTT. It encodes CASSPRTGGNTGELFF. The chain has TRBV5-1 and TRBJ2-2; 11 nucleotides line up with TRBD1. Germline CDR1 and CDR2: SGHRS and YFSETQ. The ends lost 4 bases at V and 2 bases at J; junction bases unmatched: 4. The CDR3 is 16 amino acids.

J is TRBJ2-7 and V is TRBV9; weak D call: TRBD2 (7 bases). The CDR3 consists of 14 residues. Germline assignment: CDR1 SGDLS and CDR2 YYNGEE. Trimming cost V 4 bases and J 5 bases, with 16 bases left between them. The CDR3 DNA reads as TGTGCCAGCAGCAGGGGGGGCTTCGTGGACGAGCAGTACTTC. Translating it yields CASSRGGFVDEQYF.

In this sample, this clone turned up a few times. V and J are TRBV5-1 and TRBJ2-3, with 8 bases fitting TRBD2. Germline-derived CDR1 and CDR2 are SGHRS and YFSETQ. CDR3 length equals 14 residues. Trimming cost V 7 bases and J 4 bases; bases outside gene matches: 8. As DNA, the CDR3 is TGCGCCAGCCCCGGGGGGGCGTCAGCAGATACGCAGTATTTT. This codes for CASPGGASADTQYF.

V gene TRBV5-5 combines with J gene TRBJ2-6; D is unclear. CDR3 length equals 15 residues. The ends were cut back, 4 bases at V and 4 bases at J, with 12 bases in the middle. The germline V gene encodes CDR1 SGHKS and CDR2 YYEKEE (reference sequence). CDR3 loop: CASSLRGSGANVLTF. The CDR3 nucleotides are TGTGCCAGCAGCCTTCGCGGATCCGGGGCCAACGTCCTGACTTTC.